These 8 T cell receptor beta chains came from one sample sequenced in a study of blood T cell repertoires in COVID-19. Profiled with immunoSEQ multiplex PCR; TCRdb holds only in-frame clones, not every one. Here the sample spans approximately 110,000 clones, 65% to 90% being singletons. The material sequenced was peripheral blood. These receptor sequences come from a man at least 80 years old with acute or convalescent COVID-19.

V and J are TRBV4-3 and TRBJ1-3; D is possibly TRBD1 (5 bases). The CDR3 runs 18 residues. Germline-derived CDR1 and CDR2 are LGHNA and YSLEER. V lost 1 base and J 2 bases, leaving 18 bases between the germline ends. The CDR3 reads CASSQVVSSGRAGNTIYF. Written as DNA, the CDR3 is TGCGCCAGCAGCCAAGTAGTCTCGTCGGGCAGGGCTGGAAACACCATATATTTT.

The rearrangement uses TRBV12-3 or TRBV12-4 and TRBJ2-3; no firm D call. The CDR3 has 11 amino acids. Between the trimmed V and J ends, which lost 5 bases and 3 bases, there was a span of 3 bases. The CDR3 loop is CASSQTDTQYF. In nucleotides, the CDR3 is TGTGCCAGCAGTCAGACAGATACGCAGTATTTT.

The chain recombines TRBV6-2 or TRBV6-3 with TRBJ1-3; D gene ambiguous. V was clipped by 6 bases and J by 0 bases, with 6 bases between them. CDR1 and CDR2 (germline): MNHEY, SVGEGT. The CDR3 contains 13 residues. CDR3 protein: CASSKYSGNTIYF. In DNA, the CDR3 is TGTGCCAGCAGCAAATACTCTGGAAACACCATATATTTT.

The chain combines TRBV21-1 with TRBJ1-2. TRBV21-1 is reported as a pseudogene. This CDR3 spans 15 amino acids. The CDR3 region is CASSRGLEANYGYTF. DNA of the CDR3: TGTGCCAGCAGCAGGGGACTGGAAGCTAACTATGGCTACACCTTC.

The rearrangement joins TRBV28 to TRBJ2-7, with D maybe TRBD2 (6 bases). This CDR3 region has 12 residues. Germline V gene data show CDR1 as MDHEN and CDR2 as SYDVKM. Trimming shortened V by 6 bases and J by 7 bases, and 13 bases separated the two germline ends. As DNA, the CDR3 is TGTGCCAGCAGCCGGAGGGAACGGGAGCAGTACTTC. Translation gives CASSRREREQYF.

This rearrangement joins TRBV2 to TRBJ1-6; 7 nucleotides line up with TRBD1. J gave up 7 bases and V 4 bases, and 7 bases lay outside the gene matches. Germline values: CDR1 SNHLY, CDR2 FYNNEI. This CDR3 has 15 amino acids. The CDR3 nucleotides are TGTGCCAGCAGTGTGCGACAGGGCGGCAATTCACCCCTCCACTTT. Protein: CASSVRQGGNSPLHF.

The chain joins TRBV12-3 or TRBV12-4 to TRBJ1-6; TRBD1 agrees at 8 bases. The CDR3 extends over 13 amino acids. V gave up 6 bases and J gave up 13 bases; unmatched junction bases: 8. CDR3 amino acids: CASRRTGKGPLHF. CDR3 in DNA: TGTGCCAGCAGAAGGACAGGGAAGGGCCCCCTCCACTTT.

This clone was seen only once. The rearrangement links TRBV5-1 to TRBJ1-2; 8 bases are a match to TRBD1. Germline lookup yields CDR1 SGHRS and CDR2 YFSETQ. The CDR3 loop spans 15 amino acids. J lost 3 bases, V lost 5 bases, and 9 bases had no gene match. CDR3 sequence: CASSRQGAEDYGYTF. CDR3 DNA sequence: TGCGCCAGCAGTCGTCAGGGGGCAGAGGACTATGGCTACACCTTC.